This is a list of T cell receptor beta chains from one sample in a study of blood T cell repertoires in COVID-19. Generated by immunoSEQ multiplex PCR, the TCRdb table keeps only in-frame clones and is missing some. The table shows 250,000 to 300,000 clones, with approximately 90% occurring only once. The source material was peripheral blood. Receptors originate from a woman aged 45-65 years who had recovered from COVID-19. Both conserved end residues are part of each CDR3. The order of the fields is D gene, J gene, V gene, clone size, CDR3 protein, CDR3 DNA. The D gene is left open where the match is weak. Clone size is not always given. Where it is, it says once, few, many or a class for expanded clones.

NA,TRBJ2-3,TRBV24-1,NA,CATGGSSDTQYF,TGTGCCACCGGGGGGTCCTCCGATACGCAGTATTTT
NA,TRBJ2-7,TRBV4-3,NA,CASSQGQTYEQYF,TGCGCCAGCAGCCAAGGACAGACCTACGAGCAGTACTTC
NA,TRBJ1-1,TRBV28,NA,CASSLGQIFQAFF,TGTGCCAGCAGTTTAGGGCAAATTTTCCAAGCTTTCTTT
NA,TRBJ1-6,TRBV11-2,NA,CASSEWGGNSPLHF,TGTGCCAGCAGCGAGTGGGGCGGAAATTCACCCCTCCACTTT
TRBD1,TRBJ2-3,TRBV24-1,NA,CATSDRWTGGATDTQYF,TGTGCCACCAGTGACCGTTGGACAGGGGGGGCCACAGATACGCAGTATTTT
TRBD1,TRBJ2-5,TRBV11-2,NA,CASSLDRTRGQIQETQYF,TGTGCCAGCAGCTTAGATCGAACCCGGGGACAGATCCAAGAGACCCAGTACTTC
TRBD1,TRBJ1-3,TRBV5-1,NA,CASSLGQGGNTIYF,TGCGCCAGCAGCTTGGGACAGGGGGGAAACACCATATATTTT
NA,TRBJ2-3,TRBV7-2,NA,CASSLVVGGDTQYF,TGTGCCAGCAGCTTAGTGGTTGGCGGGGATACGCAGTATTTT
NA,TRBJ1-1,TRBV7-2,few,CASSHSPSKTEAFF,TGTGCCAGCAGCCATAGCCCGTCGAAGACTGAAGCTTTCTTT
TRBD2,TRBJ2-1,TRBV5-6,NA,CASSSNLGGRAGNEQFF,TGTGCCAGCAGCTCCAACCTGGGCGGGAGGGCCGGGAATGAGCAGTTCTTC
TRBD1,TRBJ2-7,TRBV18,NA,CASSPAGGHEQYF,TGTGCCAGCTCACCAGCAGGGGGCCACGAGCAGTACTTC
NA,TRBJ2-3,TRBV5-1,NA,CASSSGRLTDTQYF,TGCGCCAGCAGCTCGGGTAGACTCACAGATACGCAGTATTTT
TRBD1,TRBJ2-5,TRBV28,once,CASTLVGQETQYF,TGTGCCAGCACTCTTGTGGGACAGGAGACCCAGTACTTC
NA,TRBJ2-2,TRBV2,few,CASTGRTTGELFF,TGTGCCAGCACAGGGAGGACCACCGGGGAGCTGTTTTTT
NA,TRBJ1-2,TRBV4-3,NA,CASSQQPGGYGYTF,TGCGCCAGCAGCCAACAACCCGGGGGATATGGCTACACCTTC
TRBD1,TRBJ1-4,TRBV30,NA,CAHAGGVREKLFF,TGTGCCCACGCAGGGGGTGTCCGAGAAAAACTGTTTTTT
NA,TRBJ1-5,TRBV3-1/TRBV3-2,NA,CASSQGTGWNQPQHF,TGTGCCAGCAGCCAAGGTACAGGGTGGAATCAGCCCCAGCATTTT
TRBD1,TRBJ2-5,TRBV6-2/TRBV6-3,NA,CASSDGQGARETQYF,TGTGCCAGCAGTGACGGACAGGGGGCGCGGGAGACCCAGTACTTC
TRBD2,TRBJ2-2,TRBV28,NA,CASSLRLAGGFGGELFF,TGTGCCAGCAGTTTAAGGCTAGCGGGAGGCTTCGGCGGGGAGCTGTTTTTT
TRBD1,TRBJ2-7,TRBV5-1,NA,CASSLGLGTGEQYF,TGCGCCAGCAGCTTAGGATTGGGGACAGGGGAGCAGTACTTC
NA,TRBJ1-1,TRBV10-3,many,CAISELPFGQQNTEAFF,TGTGCCATCAGTGAGCTGCCCTTCGGACAGCAGAACACTGAAGCTTTCTTT
TRBD1,TRBJ2-2,TRBV16,NA,CASSRGTAAGGPLNPRELFF,TGTGCCAGCAGCCGAGGAACGGCGGCAGGGGGACCCCTAAACCCCCGGGAGCTGTTTTTT
NA,TRBJ2-7,TRBV7-3,NA,CASSLTHGEVYEQYF,TGTGCCAGCAGCTTAACGCACGGGGAAGTCTACGAGCAGTACTTC
TRBD1,TRBJ2-7,TRBV19,NA,CASSIGTDYYEQYF,TGTGCCAGTAGTATCGGGACAGACTACTACGAGCAGTACTTC
NA,TRBJ2-7,TRBV5-1,NA,CASSLDGGNYEQYF,TGCGCCAGCAGCTTGGATGGCGGGAACTACGAGCAGTACTTC
NA,TRBJ1-5,TRBV2,NA,CASSDPFGAQHF,TGTGCCAGCAGTGACCCCTTCGGGGCCCAGCATTTT
NA,TRBJ2-5,TRBV18,NA,CASSPIPAGSQETQYF,TGTGCCAGCTCACCAATCCCGGCAGGATCACAAGAGACCCAGTACTTC
NA,TRBJ1-2,TRBV5-6,once,CASRDSGTGQSAYGYTF,TGTGCCAGCAGAGATTCCGGGACTGGACAAAGCGCCTATGGCTACACCTTC
NA,TRBJ1-2,TRBV6-2/TRBV6-3,NA,CASSYGGRNYGYTF,TGTGCCAGCAGTTACGGCGGTCGTAACTATGGCTACACCTTC
TRBD2,TRBJ2-3,TRBV30,once,CACHIKGLAGGKTDTQYF,TGTGCCTGCCATATCAAGGGGCTAGCGGGGGGGAAAACAGATACGCAGTATTTT
NA,TRBJ1-2,TRBV10-2,NA,CASSEPSVSGYTF,TGCGCCAGCAGTGAGCCGTCAGTCAGTGGCTACACCTTC
TRBD1,TRBJ1-2,TRBV6-5,NA,CATQGDRSIYGYTF,TGTGCCACCCAAGGGGACAGGTCTATCTATGGCTACACCTTC
TRBD1,TRBJ1-4,TRBV29-1,NA,CSVAPMEGAGEKLFF,TGCAGCGTAGCCCCCATGGAGGGGGCTGGTGAAAAACTGTTTTTT
NA,TRBJ1-1,TRBV9,NA,CASSVVGAMNTEAFF,TGTGCCAGCAGCGTAGTAGGGGCTATGAACACTGAAGCTTTCTTT
NA,TRBJ2-1,TRBV12-3/TRBV12-4,NA,CASSLRGYNEQFF,TGTGCCAGCAGTTTACGGGGATACAATGAGCAGTTCTTC
NA,TRBJ1-5,TRBV29-1,once,CSVGELSNQPQHF,TGCAGCGTCGGGGAGCTTAGCAATCAGCCCCAGCATTTT
TRBD1,TRBJ1-1,TRBV5-4,NA,CASSLGQGGLNTEAFF,TGTGCCAGCAGCTTAGGACAGGGGGGTTTGAACACTGAAGCTTTCTTT
TRBD2,TRBJ2-5,TRBV28,NA,CASSSGGRGQETQYF,TGTGCCAGCAGTTCGGGGGGACGCGGACAAGAGACCCAGTACTTC
TRBD1,TRBJ2-5,TRBV7-9,NA,CASSSDRASGETQYF,TGTGCCAGCAGCTCGGACAGGGCGAGTGGGGAGACCCAGTACTTC
NA,TRBJ1-1,TRBV27,NA,CASSPRTNWAEAFF,TGTGCCAGCAGTCCCCGGACTAATTGGGCTGAAGCTTTCTTT
NA,TRBJ2-1,TRBV12-3/TRBV12-4,NA,CASGGYYNEQFF,TGTGCCAGCGGAGGCTACTACAATGAGCAGTTCTTC
TRBD2,TRBJ2-3,TRBV27,NA,CASSLGLEQYF,TGTGCCAGCAGTCTTGGACTAGAGCAGTATTTT
NA,TRBJ1-1,TRBV4-1,few,CASSYEGVGTEAFF,TGCGCCAGCAGCTATGAGGGGGTGGGCACTGAAGCTTTCTTT
NA,TRBJ2-7,TRBV18,NA,CASSPKGYEQYF,TGTGCCAGCTCACCCAAGGGGTACGAGCAGTACTTC
TRBD1,TRBJ1-2,TRBV30,NA,CAWSVKGTGSYVNYGYTF,TGTGCCTGGAGTGTAAAGGGGACAGGTTCCTACGTCAACTATGGCTACACCTTC
TRBD1,TRBJ2-6,TRBV5-1,NA,CASSYWTGANSGANVLTF,TGCGCCAGCAGCTATTGGACAGGGGCGAACTCTGGGGCCAACGTCCTGACTTTC
NA,TRBJ1-2,TRBV29-1,NA,CSVALPQHLRYGYTF,TGCAGCGTTGCTCTCCCACAGCACCTAAGATATGGCTACACCTTC
NA,TRBJ1-3,TRBV21-1,few,CASSKVAPTPSGNTIYF,TGTGCCAGCAGCAAGGTCGCCCCGACACCCTCTGGAAACACCATATATTTT
TRBD1,TRBJ1-5,TRBV19,NA,CASSIRQGGQPQHF,TGTGCCAGTAGTATAAGACAGGGAGGACAGCCCCAGCATTTT
NA,TRBJ1-2,TRBV27,NA,CASSFREGDGYTF,TGTGCCAGCAGTTTTAGAGAGGGGGATGGCTACACCTTC
NA,TRBJ1-4,TRBV27,NA,CASGTRNNEKLFF,TGTGCCTCTGGGACACGCAACAATGAAAAACTGTTTTTT
NA,TRBJ1-1,TRBV5-6,NA,CASSFRTAAMNTEAFF,TGTGCCAGCAGCTTCCGGACAGCCGCCATGAACACTGAAGCTTTCTTT
TRBD1,TRBJ1-3,TRBV6-5,NA,CASSMTGRGNTIYF,TGTGCCAGCAGTATGACAGGGCGAGGAAACACCATATATTTT
NA,TRBJ2-1,TRBV28,NA,CASSRRTVYNEQFF,TGTGCCAGCAGTCGACGGACAGTCTACAATGAGCAGTTCTTC
NA,TRBJ2-2,TRBV11-3,NA,CASSSVRGRNTGELFF,TGTGCCAGCAGCTCTGTCCGGGGGAGGAACACCGGGGAGCTGTTTTTT
TRBD1,TRBJ2-5,TRBV9,NA,CASSVVDRPQETQYF,TGTGCCAGCAGCGTAGTGGACAGGCCCCAAGAGACCCAGTACTTC
NA,TRBJ2-5,TRBV5-6,NA,CASSSTPSGTQYF,TGTGCCAGCAGCTCGACTCCATCGGGGACCCAGTACTTC
NA,TRBJ2-7,TRBV21-1,NA,CATPGLAREQYF,TGTGCCACTCCGGGACTAGCGAGAGAGCAGTACTTC
NA,TRBJ2-3,TRBV5-1,NA,CASSLGASTDTQYF,TGCGCCAGCAGCTTGGGAGCTAGCACAGATACGCAGTATTTT